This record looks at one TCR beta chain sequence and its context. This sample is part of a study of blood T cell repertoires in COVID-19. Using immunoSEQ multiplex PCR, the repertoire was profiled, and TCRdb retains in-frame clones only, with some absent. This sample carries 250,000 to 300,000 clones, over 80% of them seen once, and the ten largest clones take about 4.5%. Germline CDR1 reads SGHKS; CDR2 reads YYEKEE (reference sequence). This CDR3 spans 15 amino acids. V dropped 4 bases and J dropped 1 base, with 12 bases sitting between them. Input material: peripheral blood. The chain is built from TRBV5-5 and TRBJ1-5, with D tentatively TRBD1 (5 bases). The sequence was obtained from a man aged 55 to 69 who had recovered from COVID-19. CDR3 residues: CASSPGGGSNQPQHF. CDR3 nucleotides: TGTGCCAGCAGCCCCGGGGGGGGGAGCAATCAGCCCCAGCATTTT. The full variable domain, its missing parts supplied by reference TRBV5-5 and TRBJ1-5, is DAGVTQSPTHLIKTRGQQVTLRCSPISGHKSVSWYQQVLGQGPQFIFQYYEKEERGRGNFPDRFSARQFPNYSSELNVNALLLGDSALYLCASSPGGGSNQPQHFGDGTRLSIL.